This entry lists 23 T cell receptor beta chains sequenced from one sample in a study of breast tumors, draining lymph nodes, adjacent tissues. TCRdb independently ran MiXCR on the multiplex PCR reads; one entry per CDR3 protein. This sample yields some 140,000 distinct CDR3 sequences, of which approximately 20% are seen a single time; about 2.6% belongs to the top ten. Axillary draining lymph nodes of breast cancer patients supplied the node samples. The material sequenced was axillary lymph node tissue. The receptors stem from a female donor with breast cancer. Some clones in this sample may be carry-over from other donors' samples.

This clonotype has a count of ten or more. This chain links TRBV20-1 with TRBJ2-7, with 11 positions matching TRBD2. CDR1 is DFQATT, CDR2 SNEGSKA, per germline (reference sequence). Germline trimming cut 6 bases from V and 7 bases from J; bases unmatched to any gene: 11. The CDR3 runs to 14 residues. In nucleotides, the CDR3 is TGCAGTGCGAGTAGCGGGAGGGCTTACGGGGAGCAGTACTTC. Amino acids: CSASSGRAYGEQYF.

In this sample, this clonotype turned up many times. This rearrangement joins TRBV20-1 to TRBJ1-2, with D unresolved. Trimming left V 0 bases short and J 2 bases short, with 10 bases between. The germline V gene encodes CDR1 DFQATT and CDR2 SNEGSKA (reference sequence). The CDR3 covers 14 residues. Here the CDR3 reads CSARDYIGNYGYTF. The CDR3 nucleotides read TGCAGTGCTAGAGATTATATAGGGAACTATGGCTACACCTTC.

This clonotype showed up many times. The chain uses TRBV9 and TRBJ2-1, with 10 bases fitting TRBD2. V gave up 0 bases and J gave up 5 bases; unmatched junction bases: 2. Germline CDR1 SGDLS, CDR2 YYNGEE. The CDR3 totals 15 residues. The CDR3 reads CASSVAAGGNNEQFF. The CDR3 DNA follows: TGTGCCAGCAGCGTAGCAGCGGGAGGGAACAATGAGCAGTTCTTC.

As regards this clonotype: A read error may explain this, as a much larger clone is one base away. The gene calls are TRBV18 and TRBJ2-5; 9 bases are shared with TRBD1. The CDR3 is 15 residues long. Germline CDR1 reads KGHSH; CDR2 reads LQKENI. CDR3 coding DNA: TGTGCCAGCTCACCACCAGGTGACAGGGGGGAGACCCAGTCCTTC. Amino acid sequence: CASSPPGDRGETQSF.

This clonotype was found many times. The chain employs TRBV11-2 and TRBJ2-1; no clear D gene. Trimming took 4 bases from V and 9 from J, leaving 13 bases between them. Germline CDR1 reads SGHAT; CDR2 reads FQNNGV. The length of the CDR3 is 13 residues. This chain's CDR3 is CASSSPRLAEQFF. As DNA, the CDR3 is TGTGCCAGCAGCTCCCCTAGACTTGCTGAGCAGTTCTTC.

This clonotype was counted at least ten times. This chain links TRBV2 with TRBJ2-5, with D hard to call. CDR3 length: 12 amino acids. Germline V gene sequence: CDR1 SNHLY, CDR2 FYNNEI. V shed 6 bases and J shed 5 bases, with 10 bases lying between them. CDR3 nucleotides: TGTGCCAGCAGCGTTAGAAGGGAGACCCAGTACTTC. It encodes CASSVRRETQYF.

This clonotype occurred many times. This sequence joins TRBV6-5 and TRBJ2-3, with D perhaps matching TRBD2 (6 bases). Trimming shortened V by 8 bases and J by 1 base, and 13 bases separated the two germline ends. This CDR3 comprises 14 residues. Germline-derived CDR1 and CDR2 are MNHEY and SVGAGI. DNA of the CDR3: TGTGCCAGCGGTAAAAGGAGGGGCACAGATACGCAGTATTTT. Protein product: CASGKRRGTDTQYF.

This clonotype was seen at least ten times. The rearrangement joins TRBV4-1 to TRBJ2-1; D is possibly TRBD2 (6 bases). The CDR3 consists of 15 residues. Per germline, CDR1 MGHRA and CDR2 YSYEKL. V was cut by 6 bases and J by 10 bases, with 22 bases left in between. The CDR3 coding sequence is TGCGCCAGCAGAGGGCCGCTGGCGACTGGGGGGGAGCAGTTCTTC. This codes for CASRGPLATGGEQFF.

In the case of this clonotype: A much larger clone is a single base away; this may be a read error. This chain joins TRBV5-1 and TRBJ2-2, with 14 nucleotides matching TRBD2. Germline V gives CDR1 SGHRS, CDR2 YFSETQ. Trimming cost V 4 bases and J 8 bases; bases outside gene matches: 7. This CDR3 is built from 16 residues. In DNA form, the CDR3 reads TGCGCCAGCAGCCGGGGGACTAGCGGGAGAGTAGGGGAGCTGTTTTTT. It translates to CASSRGTSGRVGELFF.

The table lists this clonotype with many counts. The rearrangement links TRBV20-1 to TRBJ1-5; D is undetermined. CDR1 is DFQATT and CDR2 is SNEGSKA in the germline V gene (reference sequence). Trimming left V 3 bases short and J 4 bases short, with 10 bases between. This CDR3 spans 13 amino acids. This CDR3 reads CSASVTANQPQHF. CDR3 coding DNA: TGCAGTGCTAGTGTCACAGCAAATCAGCCCCAGCATTTT.

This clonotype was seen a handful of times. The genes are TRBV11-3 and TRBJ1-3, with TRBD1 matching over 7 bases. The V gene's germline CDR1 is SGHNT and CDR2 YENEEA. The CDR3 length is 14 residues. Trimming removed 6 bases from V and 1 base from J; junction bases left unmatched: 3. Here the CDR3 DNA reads TGTGCCAGCAGTTCACAGGGGTCTGGAAACACCATATATTTT. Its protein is CASSSQGSGNTIYF.

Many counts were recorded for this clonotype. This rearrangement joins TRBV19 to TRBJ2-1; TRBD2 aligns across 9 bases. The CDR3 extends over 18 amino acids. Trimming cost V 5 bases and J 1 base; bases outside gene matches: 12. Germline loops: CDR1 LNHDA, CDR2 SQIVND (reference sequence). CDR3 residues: CASSGLAGRKASYNEQFF. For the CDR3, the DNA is TGTGCCAGTAGTGGGCTAGCGGGACGCAAAGCATCCTACAATGAGCAGTTCTTC.

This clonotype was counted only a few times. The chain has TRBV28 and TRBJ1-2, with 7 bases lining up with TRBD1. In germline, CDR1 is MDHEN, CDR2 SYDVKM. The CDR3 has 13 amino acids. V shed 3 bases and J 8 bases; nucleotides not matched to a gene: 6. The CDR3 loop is CASSFVGQPGYTF. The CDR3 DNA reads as TGTGCCAGCAGTTTCGTGGGACAGCCAGGCTACACCTTC.

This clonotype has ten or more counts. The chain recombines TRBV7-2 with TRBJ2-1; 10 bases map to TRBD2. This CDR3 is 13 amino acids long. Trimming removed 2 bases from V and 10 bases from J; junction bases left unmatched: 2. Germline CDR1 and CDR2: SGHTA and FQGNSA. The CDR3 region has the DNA TGTGCCAGCAGCTTACTTAGCGGGGGGGAGCAGTTCTTC. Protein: CASSLLSGGEQFF. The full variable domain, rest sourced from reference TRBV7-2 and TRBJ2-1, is GAGVSQSPSNKVTEKGKDVELRCDPISGHTALYWYRQSLGQGLEFLIYFQGNSAPDKSGLPSDRFSAERTGGSVSTLTIQRTQQEDSAVYLCASSLLSGGEQFFGPGTRLTVL.

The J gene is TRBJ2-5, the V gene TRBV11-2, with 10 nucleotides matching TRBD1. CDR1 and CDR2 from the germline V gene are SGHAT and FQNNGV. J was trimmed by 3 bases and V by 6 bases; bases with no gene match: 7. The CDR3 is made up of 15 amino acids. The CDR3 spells CASRNGQGGKETQYF. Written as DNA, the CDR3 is TGTGCCAGCAGAAATGGACAGGGGGGGAAAGAGACCCAGTACTTC.

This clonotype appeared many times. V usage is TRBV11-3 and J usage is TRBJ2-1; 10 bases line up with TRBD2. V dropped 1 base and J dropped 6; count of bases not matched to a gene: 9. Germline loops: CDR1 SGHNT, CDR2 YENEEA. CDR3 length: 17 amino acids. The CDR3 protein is CASSLGLLAGDPNEQFF. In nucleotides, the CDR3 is TGTGCCAGCAGCTTAGGCCTCCTAGCGGGGGACCCCAATGAGCAGTTCTTC. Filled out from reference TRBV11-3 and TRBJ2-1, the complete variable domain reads EAGVVQSPRYKIIEKKQPVAFWCNPISGHNTLYWYLQNLGQGPELLIRYENEEAVDDSQLPKDRFSAERLKGVDSTLKIQPAELGDSAVYLCASSLGLLAGDPNEQFFGPGTRLTVL.

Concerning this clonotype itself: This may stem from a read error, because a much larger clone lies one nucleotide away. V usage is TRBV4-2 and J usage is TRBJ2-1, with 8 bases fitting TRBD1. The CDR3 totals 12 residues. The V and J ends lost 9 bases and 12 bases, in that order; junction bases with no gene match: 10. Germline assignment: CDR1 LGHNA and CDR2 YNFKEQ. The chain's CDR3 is CASTFGQGVQFF. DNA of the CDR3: TGTGCCAGTACCTTTGGACAGGGTGTGCAGTTCTTC.

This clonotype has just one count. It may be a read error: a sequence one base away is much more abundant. The DNA for the CDR3 is TGTGCCAGCAGCTCCAGGACTAGCGAGAGGGCCTCCCAAGAGACCCAGTACTTC. Translated: CASSSRTSERASQETQYF. The chain is built from TRBV11-3 and TRBJ2-5; 9 bases line up with TRBD2. This CDR3 region has 18 residues. V lost 4 bases to trimming and J lost 1 base; unmatched junction nucleotides: 13. Germline loops: CDR1 SGHNT, CDR2 YENEEA.

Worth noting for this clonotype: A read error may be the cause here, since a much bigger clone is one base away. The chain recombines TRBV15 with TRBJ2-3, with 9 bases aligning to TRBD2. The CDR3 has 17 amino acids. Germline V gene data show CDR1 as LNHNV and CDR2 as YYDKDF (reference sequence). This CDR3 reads CATGRGRASGNMDTQYF. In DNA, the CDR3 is TGTGCCACCGGCAGAGGAAGGGCTAGCGGGAATATGGATACGCAGTATTTT. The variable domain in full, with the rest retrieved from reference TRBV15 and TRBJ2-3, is DAMVIQNPRYQVTQFGKPVTLSCSQTLNHNVMYWYQQKSSQAPKLLFHYYDKDFNNEADTPDNFQSRRPNTSFCFLDIRSPGLGDTAMYLCATGRGRASGNMDTQYFGPGTRLTVL.

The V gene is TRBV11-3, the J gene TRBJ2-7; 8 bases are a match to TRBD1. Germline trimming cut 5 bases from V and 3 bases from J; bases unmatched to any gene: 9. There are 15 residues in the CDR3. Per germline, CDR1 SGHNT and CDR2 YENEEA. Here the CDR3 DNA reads TGTGCCAGCAGCGCCGGGGGAGGACAGGGCTACGAGCAGTACTTC. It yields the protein CASSAGGGQGYEQYF.

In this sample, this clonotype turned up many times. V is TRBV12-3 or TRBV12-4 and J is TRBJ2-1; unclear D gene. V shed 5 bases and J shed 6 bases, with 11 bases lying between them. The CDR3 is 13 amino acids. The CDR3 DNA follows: TGTGCCAGCAGTATAGGGCCGGGCAATGAGCAGTTCTTC. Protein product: CASSIGPGNEQFF.

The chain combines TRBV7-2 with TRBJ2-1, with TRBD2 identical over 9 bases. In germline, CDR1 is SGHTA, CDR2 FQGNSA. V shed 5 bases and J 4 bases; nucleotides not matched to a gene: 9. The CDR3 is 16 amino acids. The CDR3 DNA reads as TGTGCCAGCAGCGCCCAAGCCCTAGCGGGGTACAATGAGCAGTTCTTC. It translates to CASSAQALAGYNEQFF.

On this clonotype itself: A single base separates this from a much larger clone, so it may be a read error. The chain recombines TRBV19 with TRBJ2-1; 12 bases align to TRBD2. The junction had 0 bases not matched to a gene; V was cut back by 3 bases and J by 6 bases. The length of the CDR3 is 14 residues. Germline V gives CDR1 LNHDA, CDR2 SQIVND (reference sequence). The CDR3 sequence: CASSMGLAGNEQFF. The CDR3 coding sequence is TGTGCCAGTAGTATGGGACTAGCGGGCAATGAGCAGTTCTTC.